This passage covers 16 T cell receptor beta chains from one sample sequenced in a study of T-cell memory formation after mild COVID-19. TCRdb used MiXCR to reprocess the 5' RACE reads, holding one entry per CDR3 protein. The sample gives around 310,000 distinct CDR3 sequences, around 20% of which show up once; under 25% is in the top ten. The sequencing sample was made of PBMCs or a T cell subset sorted from them (not recorded which). The receptors here all came from a man aged 18 to 30 who had mild COVID-19 (a few samples of this study predate the infection). Cell type and time point are not known.

The gene calls are TRBV10-3 and TRBJ1-1; 8 nucleotides match TRBD1. Trimming at V came to 0 bases and at J to 1 base, leaving 1 base not matched to a gene. There are 15 residues in the CDR3. CDR1 and CDR2 from the germline V gene are ENHRY and SYGVKD. The CDR3 region has the DNA TGTGCCATCAGTGAGTCGGACAGGGCGAACACTGAAGCTTTCTTT. Protein product: CAISESDRANTEAFF.

This clonotype occurred a few times. The CDR3 DNA is TGTGCCAGCAGTTCTAGGGTGGAGGATACGCAGTATTTT. It encodes CASSSRVEDTQYF. V is TRBV6-5 and J is TRBJ2-3; D is uncertain. The germline CDR1 and CDR2 sequences are MNHEY and SVGAGI. The CDR3 covers 13 residues. V was clipped by 4 bases and J by 6 bases, with 11 bases between them.

There are a few counts of this clonotype. The genes are TRBV7-3 and TRBJ2-3; possible D gene TRBD2, 6 bases. The ends were cut back, 4 bases at V and 0 bases at J, with 8 bases in the middle. Germline CDR1 SGHTA, CDR2 FQGTGA. This CDR3 comprises 14 residues. CDR3: CASSSGLSTDTQYF. The CDR3 DNA reads TGTGCCAGCAGCTCAGGACTAAGCACAGATACGCAGTATTTT.

Ten or more counts support this clonotype. The V gene is TRBV6-1, the J gene TRBJ2-7; possible D gene TRBD1, 6 bases. Germline assignment: CDR1 MNHNS and CDR2 SASEGT. The germline V and J ends were trimmed by 5 bases and 6 bases, with 11 bases remaining between them. CDR3 size: 12 residues. CDR3 sequence reads: CASSPQGTEQYF. The CDR3 nucleotides read TGTGCCAGCAGTCCACAGGGAACCGAGCAGTACTTC.

The chain is built from TRBV7-9 and TRBJ2-1; 8 bases are shared with TRBD2. The CDR3 spans 16 residues. The ends lost 5 bases at V and 2 bases at J; junction bases unmatched: 8. The germline CDR1 and CDR2 sequences are SEHNR and FQNEAQ (reference sequence). The CDR3 loop reads CASSPIGLAAYNEQFF. Written as DNA, the CDR3 is TGTGCCAGCAGCCCCATTGGACTAGCAGCCTACAATGAGCAGTTCTTC. Variable domain in full (rest from reference TRBV7-9 and TRBJ2-1): DTGVSQNPRHKITKRGQNVTFRCDPISEHNRLYWYRQTLGQGPEFLTYFQNEAQLEKSRLLSDRFSAERPKGSFSTLEIQRTEQGDSAMYLCASSPIGLAAYNEQFFGPGTRLTVL.

The J gene is TRBJ1-2, the V gene TRBV7-3; perhaps TRBD1 as D (6 bases). CDR1 and CDR2 from the germline V gene are SGHTA and FQGTGA. The V end was cut by 5 bases, the J end by 8 bases, with 18 bases between. The CDR3 contains 14 residues. The CDR3 nucleotides read TGTGCCAGCAGCCGAAATCCGTCGGGGGGCGGCTACACCTTC. Translating gives CASSRNPSGGGYTF.

There are a few counts of this clonotype. The V call is TRBV10-3, the J call TRBJ2-3, with D possibly matching TRBD2 (5 bases). V gave up 4 bases and J gave up 6 bases, with 14 bases separating them. There are 14 residues in the CDR3. Per germline, CDR1 ENHRY and CDR2 SYGVKD. The CDR3, as DNA: TGTGCCATCAGTGGAGGGTGGAGTGACGATACGCAGTATTTT. Its translation: CAISGGWSDDTQYF.

V usage is TRBV12-3 or TRBV12-4 and J usage is TRBJ1-2; D perhaps matches TRBD1 (5 bases). V lost 2 bases to trimming and J lost 6 bases, with 10 bases between them. The CDR3 has 13 amino acids. CDR3 bases: TGTGCCAGCAGTTTATTGGCAGGGAATGGCTACACCTTC. Amino acid sequence: CASSLLAGNGYTF.

This clonotype occurred a few times. The V gene is TRBV7-9, the J gene TRBJ1-3; D is ambiguous. Trimming cost V 4 bases and J 0 bases, with 13 bases left between them. Germline V CDR1 and CDR2: SEHNR, FQNEAQ (reference sequence). There are 16 residues in the CDR3. The CDR3 is CASSSAAPYSGNTIYF. In DNA form, the CDR3 reads TGTGCCAGCAGCTCGGCGGCGCCTTACTCTGGAAACACCATATATTTT.

This clonotype has only a few counts. The chain couples TRBV28 to TRBJ1-1; TRBD1 matches at 7 bases. Germline V gene sequence: CDR1 MDHEN, CDR2 SYDVKM. The trim removed 2 bases at V and 5 bases at J, leaving 8 bases unmatched. The CDR3 runs to 15 residues. CDR3 DNA: TGTGCCAGCAGTTTAAGGGGACAGAGATTAACTGAAGCTTTCTTT. Translating it yields CASSLRGQRLTEAFF.

A few counts support this clonotype. The J gene is TRBJ2-1, the V gene TRBV7-2; TRBD1 matches at 7 bases. Germline V gene lookup returns CDR1 SGHTA and CDR2 FQGNSA. Trimming removed 2 bases from V and 3 bases from J; junction bases left unmatched: 7. This CDR3 spans 16 amino acids. The CDR3 bases are TGTGCCAGCAGCTTAAAAACAGGGGTCCTCTACAATGAGCAGTTCTTC. This codes for CASSLKTGVLYNEQFF.

V usage is TRBV11-3 and J usage is TRBJ2-3; unclear D gene. Between the trimmed V and J ends, which lost 0 bases and 5 bases, there was a span of 6 bases. The CDR3 covers 13 residues. From germline, CDR1 is SGHNT and CDR2 YENEEA. CDR3 coding DNA: TGTGCCAGCAGCTTAGATCTACGAGATACGCAGTATTTT. Encoded protein: CASSLDLRDTQYF.

This clonotype was picked up many times. The gene calls are TRBV7-2 and TRBJ2-3, with D perhaps matching TRBD2 (5 bases). Germline values: CDR1 SGHTA, CDR2 FQGNSA. CDR3 length equals 15 residues. Between the trimmed V and J ends, which lost 1 base and 2 bases, there was a span of 10 bases. The CDR3 sequence is CASSLVLGATDTQYF. CDR3 sequence (DNA): TGTGCCAGCAGCTTAGTGTTGGGAGCCACAGATACGCAGTATTTT.

The V call is TRBV28, the J call TRBJ2-7, with 9 bases that match TRBD1. The length of the CDR3 is 15 residues. Germline V gene data show CDR1 as MDHEN and CDR2 as SYDVKM. V gave up 5 bases and J gave up 0 bases; unmatched junction bases: 5. The CDR3 is CASSPGGQGSYEQYV. CDR3 nucleotides: TGTGCCAGCAGTCCCGGGGGACAGGGCTCCTACGAGCAGTACGTC.

This clonotype was observed a few times. The chain carries TRBV5-1 and TRBJ2-7; D uncertain. In germline, CDR1 is SGHRS, CDR2 YFSETQ. The CDR3 is 15 residues long. Trimming removed 0 bases at V and 5 bases at J, with 15 bases between. The CDR3 here is CASSLAPGPGDEQYF. As DNA, the CDR3 is TGCGCCAGCAGCTTGGCTCCGGGCCCAGGCGACGAGCAGTACTTC.

This clonotype was observed a few times. The gene calls are TRBV7-3 and TRBJ2-3; D gene unclear. The V and J ends lost 5 bases and 1 base respectively, with 10 bases between them. This CDR3 is 14 amino acids long. Germline V gene lookup returns CDR1 SGHTA and CDR2 FQGTGA. The chain's CDR3 is CASSLQSRTDTQYF. In nucleotides, the CDR3 is TGTGCCAGCAGCCTCCAGTCCCGCACAGATACGCAGTATTTT.